Below are 11 T cell receptor beta chains sequenced from a single sample in a study of blood T cell repertoires in COVID-19. The protocol was immunoSEQ multiplex PCR, while the TCRdb copy is restricted to in-frame clones and leaves out a portion. Here the sample spans nearly 300,000 clones, roughly 91% being singletons. The sample comprised PBMCs or T cells enriched from blood (not recorded which). The receptors stem from a woman aged 45-60 years who had been exposed to COVID-19.

The chain couples TRBV7-9 to TRBJ1-5; possibly TRBD1 for D (5 bases). CDR1 is SEHNR, CDR2 FQNEAQ, per germline (reference sequence). The CDR3 length is 12 residues. The V end lost 3 bases, the J end lost 11 bases, and 11 bases lay between the germline ends. The CDR3 DNA follows: TGTGCCAGCAGCTTCCCCGGGGGGGCCCAGCATTTT. The encoded protein is CASSFPGGAQHF.

The count of this clone is one. Here the CDR3 reads CASSQGTGLRGYTF. The CDR3, as DNA: TGCGCCAGCAGCCAAGGGACAGGGCTTCGTGGCTACACCTTC. This chain uses TRBV4-1 with TRBJ1-2; 8 bases agree with TRBD1. This CDR3 has 14 amino acids. J gave up 7 bases and V 1 base, and 5 bases lay outside the gene matches. The V gene's germline CDR1 is MGHRA and CDR2 YSYEKL.

The gene calls are TRBV10-1 and TRBJ2-5, with a tentative D call TRBD2 (5 bases). Looked up from germline, CDR1 is WNHNN and CDR2 is SYGVQD (reference sequence). V lost 2 bases, J lost 7 bases, and 23 bases lay in between. The CDR3 spans 17 residues. The CDR3 protein is CASSEMVMRLGGRTQYF. The CDR3 bases are TGCGCCAGCAGTGAGATGGTGATGCGCCTAGGAGGTAGGACCCAGTACTTC.

J is TRBJ2-3 and V is TRBV6-5; D gene ambiguous. From germline, CDR1 is MNHEY and CDR2 SVGAGI. V was shortened by 0 bases and J by 6 bases, with 13 bases between the two germline ends. The CDR3 contains 15 residues. The CDR3 here is CASSYSSAARDTQYF. CDR3 nucleotide sequence: TGTGCCAGCAGTTACTCGTCGGCAGCGAGGGATACGCAGTATTTT.

In this sample, this clone turned up a few times. The chain carries TRBV3-1 (or the pseudogene TRBV3-2) and TRBJ1-1; 7 bases are shared with TRBD1. CDR1 is LGHDT, CDR2 YNNKEL, per germline (reference sequence). Germline trimming cut 3 bases from V and 0 bases from J; bases unmatched to any gene: 1. The CDR3 contains 14 residues. The CDR3 coding sequence is TGTGCCAGCAGCCAGGGACAGATGAACACTGAAGCTTTCTTT. Its protein is CASSQGQMNTEAFF.

This clone showed up just a few times. The chain joins TRBV28 to TRBJ1-6, with 7 bases identical to TRBD1. Germline V gene lookup returns CDR1 MDHEN and CDR2 SYDVKM. The V gene end was trimmed by 5 bases and the J gene end by 9 bases; junction bases not matched to a gene: 7. The CDR3 consists of 14 residues. This CDR3 reads CASSITGVGSPLHF. The CDR3 nucleotides read TGTGCCAGCAGTATAACAGGGGTAGGTTCACCCCTCCACTTT.

This sequence joins TRBV18 and TRBJ2-7; 9 positions match TRBD1. V lost 4 bases to trimming and J lost 0 bases; unmatched junction nucleotides: 4. The CDR3 is 15 residues long. In germline, CDR1 is KGHSH, CDR2 LQKENI. The CDR3 coding sequence is TGTGCCAGCTCACGCGGACAGGGGTACTCCTACGAGCAGTACTTC. Amino acids: CASSRGQGYSYEQYF.

The genes are TRBV6-1 and TRBJ2-1; D is possibly TRBD1 (5 bases). In germline, CDR1 is MNHNS, CDR2 SASEGT. V dropped 2 bases and J dropped 0 bases, with 8 bases sitting between them. The CDR3 is made up of 15 amino acids. For the CDR3, the DNA is TGTGCCAGCAGTGAACAGGGCGGCTCCTACAATGAGCAGTTCTTC. Translating gives CASSEQGGSYNEQFF.

The CDR3 nucleotides are TGTGCCAGCAGGCGGCAAGAGACCCAGTACTTC. Translated, it gives CASRRQETQYF. V is TRBV12-3 or TRBV12-4 and J is TRBJ2-5; D call uncertain. CDR3 size: 11 residues. Trimming removed 6 bases from V and 2 bases from J, with 4 bases in between.

The CDR3 DNA reads TGCAGCGTTTACCCGGGACAGGGGAACACCGGGGAGCTGTTTTTT. The encoded protein is CSVYPGQGNTGELFF. This rearrangement joins TRBV29-1 to TRBJ2-2; 9 positions agree with TRBD1. Losses at the gene ends were 5 bases for V and 1 base for J; bases not matched to a gene: 5. Looked up from germline, CDR1 is SQVTM and CDR2 is ANQGSEA. CDR3 length equals 15 residues.

The rearrangement joins TRBV10-3 to TRBJ2-7; 9 bases align to TRBD1. Germline V gene sequence: CDR1 ENHRY, CDR2 SYGVKD. This CDR3 spans 16 amino acids. V lost 5 bases, J lost 5 bases, and 13 bases stayed unmatched. For the CDR3, the DNA is TGTGCCATCAGTACCAGAACGGGACAGGGTATCGACGAGCAGTACTTC. Protein sequence: CAISTRTGQGIDEQYF.